The clone carrying this T cell receptor beta chain was detected once. Its antigen is undetermined. These data come from a study of T cells after posttransplantation cyclophosphamide. Busulfan-fludarabine conditioning, marrow transplant, and cyclophosphamide on days +3 and +4 were administered. Study outcomes and limitations: Later post-transplant blood repertoires were often dominated by donor CD8+ memory clones. Tissue-infiltrating T cells from skin or gut overlapped little with blood T cells.

The germline V gene has CDR1 SGHRS and CDR2 YFSETQ. V dropped 4 bases and J dropped 1 base, with 8 bases sitting between them. CDR3 size: 13 residues. The table came from immunoSEQ multiplex PCR; TCRdb's copy has only in-frame clones and leaves some out. The data show more than 4,000 clones, 80% seen once. The chain has TRBV5-1 and TRBJ1-2, with TRBD1 as a possible D gene (6 bases). The clonotype originates from a male patient aged 45-60 years who received an allogeneic stem cell transplant from a related donor and was CMV-positive. Some T cells may be supplied by the graft donor. Sample: PBMCs, taken after allogeneic stem cell transplant with posttransplant cyclophosphamide. DNA for the CDR3: TGCGCCAGCAGCCCAGGGGTTAACTATGGCTACACCTTC. This gives the protein CASSPGVNYGYTF.